This T cell receptor (beta chain) was recorded in a study of shared clonotypes between healthy human individuals (dated by TCRdb to the early 2020s). Study-wide context: The cohort comprised a couple of women and a few men aged 18 to 49 years. Different laboratories and diverse techniques were used to prepare libraries and sequence TCR repertoires, to increase sequencing depth and limit assay-specific biases. Blood TCR repertoires of five healthy adults were deeply sequenced to estimate repertoire size and the extent of clonotype sharing between individuals. For each donor, three plates each were used for CD4 naive and CD4 memory, two plates were used for CD8 naive, and one plate was used for CD8 memory. Between about 0.9 and 8.9 billion PBMCs per donor were obtained by leukapheresis. Study-level results and caveats: Pairwise subsampling indicated that sequencing depth was expected to affect the degree of clonotype sharing among donors. Even with the large sequencing depth, rarefaction of the sorted-subset datasets indicated that sequencing was incomplete. About 5% of naive CD4, around 4% of naive CD8, around 2.3% of memory CD4, and approximately 0.39% of memory CD8 clonotypes were shared across a few donors. Compared with non-shared clonotypes, the clonotypes found in all four sorted-subset donors had higher generation probabilities. Estimated clonotype richness was generally larger for naive than for memory subsets. Sampling was restricted to blood, and TCR repertoires in tissues likely differ from the TCR repertoires found in blood. The small number of donors limited the genetic and exposure-history diversity represented.

As encoded in the germline V gene, CDR1 is SGHDT while CDR2 is YYEEEE. Trimming takes 4 bases from V and 6 bases from J, and the germline ends sit 14 bases apart. The CDR3, from cysteine to phenylalanine, totals 13 residues. The entry retains the CDR3 DNA only, 39 bases that are in frame from base 1. A note on this clone: What this receptor recognizes is not known. Per-base qualities were not stored, and no clone one base away is much larger.

TCR CDR3 regions were amplified from genomic DNA by multiplex PCR using the deep immunoSEQ assay. Extracted genomic DNA from each cell subset was spread evenly across all wells of several immunoSEQ 96-well plates, with each plate serving as a replicate. For sorted subsets, about 210 ng of genomic DNA, equivalent to around 31,000 T cell genomes, went into each replicate PCR. The purified libraries were quantified using a Qubit 3.0 fluorometer, sized with a Bioanalyzer 2100, and then quantified again using the KAPA Library Quantification kit. Every immunoSEQ 96-well plate was sequenced on a dedicated single-read 150-cycle Illumina NextSeq 550 flow cell. The authors' pipeline ran thus. Because the immunoSEQ output held only junctional sequences and lacked quality scores, the filtering could not match the filtering applied to full-length reads. To assign V/J genes and CDR3, sequences were annotated using PyIR, a Python wrapper for IgBLAST v1.9, with IMGT germline references. Any read was removed if the V/J assignment was weak (E-value above 1e-6), the CDR3 was missing, or the read contained stop codons, out-of-frame junctions, or ambiguous translated residues. V3J clonotypes were defined as sequences sharing an identical inferred V gene, J gene, and CDR3 amino acid sequence. Percentage overlap between repertoires was calculated by dividing the number of shared unique clonotypes by the size of the smaller repertoire. RTK rarefaction, the Chao1 estimator, and Recon v2.1 estimates of unobserved clonotypes were used to assess repertoire richness. Generation probabilities were computed with OLGA for all TCRbeta clonotypes obtained by the gDNA method from a handful of donors. What TCRdb holds here is the immuneACCESS table cut down to in-frame rearrangements. Part of the clones is not present; checked against another copy, under half of the missing clones reflect an unresolved V gene, and the others are unexplained. V and J calls and clone size come straight from that table; D and trimming were deduced from the DNA. The sample table shows approximately 340,000 clones, and approximately 79% are seen once. 10% of the sample goes to the ten largest clones.

The donors were healthy, HIV-negative adults who had no recently reported acute infections or vaccinations. All donors were Caucasian adults living in Nashville, Tennessee, USA. CD4+ T cells were enriched by magnetic negative selection; naive cells were then positively selected on CD45RA, and the negative fraction formed the memory subset. Blood was obtained by leukapheresis, after which PBMCs were separated by Ficoll-Histopaque density gradient centrifugation and cryopreserved in liquid nitrogen vapor phase. Purity and quantity of every magnetically sorted T cell population were checked by analytical flow cytometry. Genomic DNA was isolated from each sorted fraction and quantified by UV absorbance on a Nanodrop 2000c.

This TCR came from a young man in good health. Sequencing input: memory CD4+ T cells sorted from blood. The sample's cell subset or site label, decoded: CD45RA-negative fraction. The rearranged segments are TRBV5-6 and TRBJ2-7; the D segment cannot be called with confidence. The CDR3 region: CASSPFISLEQYF. In nucleotide form, the sequence is TGTGCCAGCAGCCCTTTTATTAGCCTCGAGCAGTACTTC. Where the CDR3 stops, the reference TRBV5-6 and TRBJ2-7 genes take over; the full variable domain is DAGVTQSPTHLIKTRGQQVTLRCSPKSGHDTVSWYQQALGQGPQFIFQYYEEEERQRGNFPDRFSGHQFPNYSSELNVNALLLGDSALYLCASSPFISLEQYFGPGTRLTVT.